These 25 T cell receptor beta chains originate from one sample sequenced in a study of T cell responses to AZD1222 COVID-19 vaccine. The method was immunoSEQ multiplex PCR; TCRdb's version includes in-frame clones alone and lacks a portion of them. Seen here are some 50,000 clones, more than 60% observed once, and the top ten hold roughly 22%. The material sequenced was peripheral blood, taken on day 0 of MenACWY control vaccination. These receptors were obtained from an adult in good health.

The chain carries TRBV7-8 and TRBJ2-7; D is uncertain. Germline CDR1 SGHVS, CDR2 FQNEAQ. Trimming removed 0 bases from V and 3 bases from J, with 9 bases in between. CDR3 length equals 14 residues. CDR3 region: CASSLAARNYEQYV. The DNA of the CDR3 is TGTGCCAGCAGCTTAGCGGCCAGGAACTACGAGCAGTACGTC.

The chain joins TRBV27 to TRBJ2-1; maybe TRBD2 (6 bases). The V end lost 4 bases, the J end lost 8 bases, and 21 bases lay between the germline ends. Germline CDR1 MNHEY, CDR2 SMNVEV (reference sequence). This CDR3 comprises 16 residues. CDR3 loop: CASSSLKDLWGDEQFF. For the CDR3, the DNA is TGTGCCAGCAGTTCCCTGAAGGATTTGTGGGGGGATGAGCAGTTCTTC.

This sequence joins TRBV5-1 and TRBJ1-1, with TRBD1 matching over 8 bases. Trimming at V came to 4 bases and at J to 1 base, leaving 6 bases not matched to a gene. Germline V CDR1 and CDR2: SGHRS, YFSETQ. The CDR3 contains 15 residues. The DNA of the CDR3 is TGCGCCAGCAGCAAAACCGGGACAGGGAACACTGAAGCTTTCTTT. Its protein is CASSKTGTGNTEAFF.

V is TRBV19 and J is TRBJ1-4, with D perhaps matching TRBD1 (6 bases). CDR3 size: 15 residues. Trimming cost V 1 base and J 4 bases, with 10 bases left between them. The germline V gene has CDR1 LNHDA and CDR2 SQIVND (reference sequence). This chain's CDR3 is CASSIVARGNEKLFF. The CDR3 DNA follows: TGTGCCAGTAGTATAGTCGCCAGGGGTAATGAAAAACTGTTTTTT. The full variable domain, completed using reference TRBV19 and TRBJ1-4, is DGGITQSPKYLFRKEGQNVTLSCEQNLNHDAMYWYRQDPGQGLRLIYYSQIVNDFQKGDIAEGYSVSREKKESFPLTVTSAQKNPTAFYLCASSIVARGNEKLFFGSGTQLSVL.

This sequence joins TRBV2 and TRBJ1-2; 7 bases fit TRBD1. The CDR3 has 14 residues. Per the germline V gene, CDR1 is SNHLY and CDR2 is FYNNEI. V lost 3 bases, J lost 5 bases, and 6 bases stayed unmatched. DNA for the CDR3: TGTGCCAGCAGTGAGTACGTCAGGGGGTATGGCTACACCTTC. Amino acid sequence: CASSEYVRGYGYTF.

The chain joins TRBV6-4 to TRBJ2-2, with a weak D call TRBD2 (5 bases). The CDR3 sequence is 13 residues long. The germline gives CDR1 MRHNA, CDR2 SNTAGT. Trimming cost V 5 bases and J 4 bases, with 8 bases left between them. The CDR3: CASSRGSTGELFF. CDR3 bases: TGTGCCAGCAGTCGGGGAAGCACCGGGGAGCTGTTTTTT.

The chain uses TRBV27 and TRBJ2-7; perhaps D is TRBD1 or TRBD2 (6 bases each). This CDR3 contains 15 residues. Deletions cut 4 bases from V and 2 bases from J, with 15 bases between. CDR1 is MNHEY and CDR2 is SMNVEV in the germline V gene (reference sequence). The CDR3 DNA reads as TGTGCCAGCAGTTCAAAATACCGGGGGCCCTACGAGCAGTACTTC. Its translation: CASSSKYRGPYEQYF.

The V gene is TRBV6-1, the J gene TRBJ2-1; possibly TRBD1 for D (5 bases). The CDR3 runs 15 residues. Trimming pared 2 bases from V and 9 bases from J, leaving 17 bases between. The V gene's germline CDR1 is MNHNS and CDR2 SASEGT. CDR3: CASSERAGNQGEQFF. DNA of the CDR3: TGTGCCAGCAGTGAAAGGGCAGGGAACCAGGGTGAGCAGTTCTTC.

The chain carries TRBV12-3 or TRBV12-4 and TRBJ1-3; D gene uncertain. The CDR3 totals 12 residues. V was pared by 5 bases and J by 6 bases, with 8 bases between. This CDR3 reads CASSTSLNTIYF. CDR3 DNA: TGTGCCAGCAGTACCAGCTTAAACACCATATATTTT.

This chain connects TRBV6-5 to TRBJ1-4; D not certain. V lost 6 bases and J 8 bases, leaving 10 bases between the germline ends. Germline V gives CDR1 MNHEY, CDR2 SVGAGI. The CDR3 is 12 residues long. The CDR3 DNA sequence: TGTGCCAGCAGCGTCCGGGTGGAAAAACTGTTTTTT. It is translated as CASSVRVEKLFF.

The chain carries TRBV15 and TRBJ2-3; TRBD2 is a possible D gene (6 bases). The CDR3 totals 16 residues. V lost 3 bases, J lost 3 bases, and 16 bases lay in between. CDR1 and CDR2 (germline): LNHNV, YYDKDF (reference sequence). DNA for the CDR3: TGTGCCACCAGCAGCCAGGTCGGGGGAGTGACAGATACGCAGTATTTT. This encodes CATSSQVGGVTDTQYF.

This rearrangement joins TRBV27 to TRBJ1-5; D unclear. Trimming pared 6 bases from V and 4 bases from J, leaving 7 bases between. The CDR3 has 12 amino acids. CDR1 and CDR2 (germline): MNHEY, SMNVEV (reference sequence). This CDR3 is CASSRPNQPQHF. In nucleotides, the CDR3 is TGTGCCAGCAGCCGCCCAAATCAGCCCCAGCATTTT.

The genes are TRBV3-1 (or the pseudogene TRBV3-2) and TRBJ2-2; a weak D match, TRBD1 (7 bases). Germline V gene lookup returns CDR1 LGHDT and CDR2 YNNKEL (reference sequence). V lost 4 bases, J lost 1 base, and 10 bases lay in between. This CDR3 has 15 residues. CDR3 amino acids: CASSRGTVNTGELFF. The CDR3 coding sequence is TGTGCCAGCAGCCGCGGGACAGTGAACACCGGGGAGCTGTTTTTT.

This clone was found a few times. The V gene is TRBV19, the J gene TRBJ2-2; D remains unclear. From germline, CDR1 is LNHDA and CDR2 SQIVND (reference sequence). Trimming removed 4 bases from V and 3 bases from J, with 6 bases in between. The CDR3 covers 13 residues. CDR3 residues: CASSTEDTGELFF. For the CDR3, the DNA is TGTGCCAGTAGTACCGAGGACACCGGGGAGCTGTTTTTT.

CDR3 DNA sequence: TGTGCCAGCAGCTTAGAGTCAGGATTACAACTGTTTTTT. Its translation is CASSLESGLQLFF. V gene TRBV7-6 combines with J gene TRBJ1-4; D remains ambiguous. This CDR3 has 13 residues. Germline V gene lookup returns CDR1 SGHVS and CDR2 FNYEAQ. Trimming took 1 base from V and 12 from J, leaving 12 bases between them.

The chain uses TRBV6-5 and TRBJ1-5; maybe TRBD1 (5 bases). The CDR3 is made up of 15 amino acids. Per the germline V gene, CDR1 is MNHEY and CDR2 is SVGAGI. Trimming cost V 8 bases and J 4 bases, with 18 bases left between them. The CDR3 loop reads CASCAGQGLNQPQHF. The CDR3 DNA follows: TGTGCCAGCTGCGCCGGGCAGGGACTAAATCAGCCCCAGCATTTT.

This sequence joins TRBV6-5 and TRBJ2-7; 9 bases agree with TRBD1. CDR1 is MNHEY, CDR2 SVGAGI, per germline. With V trimmed by 2 bases and J by 4 bases, 3 bases remained unmatched. The CDR3 consists of 14 residues. CDR3 nucleotides: TGTGCCAGCAGTTACCGGGACAGGGTTTACGAGCAGTACTTC. This codes for CASSYRDRVYEQYF.

J is TRBJ2-6 and V is TRBV19; no clear D. Per germline, CDR1 LNHDA and CDR2 SQIVND (reference sequence). The CDR3 extends over 13 amino acids. Trimming removed 7 bases at V and 0 bases at J, with 4 bases between. The DNA for the CDR3 is TGTGCCAGTATCGACTCTGGGGCCAACGTCCTGACTTTC. Its translation is CASIDSGANVLTF.

This sequence joins TRBV10-3 and TRBJ2-1; D possibly uses TRBD1 or TRBD2 (6 bases each). Per germline, CDR1 ENHRY and CDR2 SYGVKD. The CDR3 is made up of 16 amino acids. V was cut by 4 bases and J by 7 bases, with 20 bases left in between. The CDR3 spells CAISGYQGSGRNEQFF. The CDR3 bases are TGTGCCATCAGTGGATATCAGGGGAGCGGGCGAAATGAGCAGTTCTTC.

This clone was detected only a few times. The chain couples TRBV4-1 to TRBJ2-4; a weak D match, TRBD1 (5 bases). V was pared by 4 bases and J by 9 bases, with 19 bases between. Germline lookup yields CDR1 MGHRA and CDR2 YSYEKL. The CDR3 is 15 amino acids. CDR3 sequence reads: CASSPSTVRDGIQYF. The DNA of the CDR3 is TGCGCCAGCAGCCCGTCAACGGTCAGGGATGGCATTCAGTACTTC.

V usage is TRBV12-3 or TRBV12-4 and J usage is TRBJ1-1; D not resolved. V lost 3 bases and J lost 3, with 8 bases in between. The CDR3 is made up of 13 amino acids. The CDR3 is CASSFGSHTEAFF. The CDR3 DNA reads TGTGCCAGCAGTTTCGGGAGCCACACTGAAGCTTTCTTT.

The V and J genes are TRBV7-9 and TRBJ1-2; D ambiguous. The CDR3 has 14 amino acids. V was pared by 1 base and J by 7 bases, with 13 bases between. The germline gives CDR1 SEHNR, CDR2 FQNEAQ (reference sequence). CDR3 sequence reads: CASSLVEVPGGYTF. The DNA for the CDR3 is TGTGCCAGCAGCTTAGTGGAGGTCCCGGGTGGCTACACCTTC.

This chain connects TRBV5-1 to TRBJ2-1; 10 nucleotides align to TRBD1. The CDR3 runs 15 residues. Trimming took 5 bases from V and 7 from J; bases not matched to a gene: 9. The V gene's germline CDR1 is SGHRS and CDR2 YFSETQ. The CDR3 bases are TGCGCCAGCAGGTCTAGGGACAGGGGTATTAATGAGCAGTTCTTC. It is translated as CASRSRDRGINEQFF. The whole variable domain, filled in from reference TRBV5-1 and TRBJ2-1, reads KAGVTQTPRYLIKTRGQQVTLSCSPISGHRSVSWYQQTPGQGLQFLFEYFSETQRNKGNFPGRFSGRQFSNSRSEMNVSTLELGDSALYLCASRSRDRGINEQFFGPGTRLTVL.

The chain joins TRBV7-8 to TRBJ1-3, with 7 bases matching TRBD1. CDR1 SGHVS and CDR2 FQNEAQ come from the germline V gene. The CDR3 extends over 14 amino acids. V dropped 4 bases and J dropped 3; count of bases not matched to a gene: 3. The CDR3 sequence is CASSSQGFGNTIYF. CDR3 coding DNA: TGTGCCAGCAGCTCACAGGGGTTTGGAAACACCATATATTTT. The whole variable domain, remainder taken from reference TRBV7-8 and TRBJ1-3, is GAGVSQSPRYKVAKRGQDVALRCDPISGHVSLFWYQQALGQGPEFLTYFQNEAQLDKSGLPSDRFFAERPEGSVSTLKIQRTQQEDSAVYLCASSSQGFGNTIYFGEGSWLTVV.

The gene calls are TRBV12-3 or TRBV12-4 and TRBJ1-1; D is unresolved. V lost 3 bases to trimming and J lost 5 bases, with 7 bases between them. The CDR3 consists of 12 residues. In DNA form, the CDR3 reads TGTGCCAGCAGTTTTGATGGAACTGAAGCTTTCTTT. Protein sequence: CASSFDGTEAFF.